These 21 T cell receptor beta chains were all obtained from the same sample, sequenced in a study of technical replicates of blood from a few donors. Sequenced by immunoSEQ multiplex PCR; TCRdb stores in-frame clones only, minus some. In the table there are over 65,000 clones, 94% of which are singletons. What was sequenced was T cells isolated from PBMCs. The receptors stem from a human donor in good health.

The chain is built from TRBV30 and TRBJ1-2, with TRBD1 identical over 7 bases. The CDR3 is 13 amino acids. The germline V gene has CDR1 GTSNPN and CDR2 SVGIG (reference sequence). Unmatched junction bases numbered 7, after V lost 4 bases and J lost 5 bases. The CDR3 bases are TGTGCCTGGATTTCGGGACAGCTATATGGCTACACCTTC. Its protein product is CAWISGQLYGYTF.

The genes are TRBV19 and TRBJ2-5; TRBD2 matches at 8 bases. Germline V gives CDR1 LNHDA, CDR2 SQIVND (reference sequence). V was clipped by 3 bases and J by 5 bases; unmatched bases: 8. The CDR3 covers 15 residues. CDR3 region: CASSMTSGGYETQYF. The CDR3 coding sequence is TGTGCCAGTAGTATGACCAGCGGGGGTTATGAGACCCAGTACTTC. Full variable domain (missing parts from reference TRBV19 and TRBJ2-5): DGGITQSPKYLFRKEGQNVTLSCEQNLNHDAMYWYRQDPGQGLRLIYYSQIVNDFQKGDIAEGYSVSREKKESFPLTVTSAQKNPTAFYLCASSMTSGGYETQYFGPGTRLLVL.

The chain's CDR3 is CASSDRVTSGDQETQYF. Here the CDR3 DNA reads TGCGCCAGCAGTGATCGTGTGACTAGCGGAGACCAAGAGACCCAGTACTTC. The rearrangement links TRBV10-1 to TRBJ2-5; TRBD2 matches at 9 bases. J was trimmed by 0 bases and V by 3 bases; bases with no gene match: 8. Germline V lookup: CDR1 WNHNN, CDR2 SYGVQD (reference sequence). The CDR3 runs to 17 residues.

The J gene is TRBJ1-2, the V gene TRBV5-6, with 10 positions matching TRBD1. CDR1 and CDR2 (germline): SGHDT, YYEEEE. J was trimmed by 6 bases and V by 2 bases; bases with no gene match: 7. The CDR3 loop spans 15 amino acids. The DNA of the CDR3 is TGTGCCAGCAGCTTCTCGACAGGGGGCGTGGATGGCTACACCTTC. This gives the protein CASSFSTGGVDGYTF.

This chain links TRBV6-5 with TRBJ1-3; the D is unclear. Germline V gene data show CDR1 as MNHEY and CDR2 as SVGAGI. The CDR3 has 11 residues. V gave up 6 bases and J gave up 8 bases, with 8 bases separating them. The CDR3 reads CASSAYDTIYF. CDR3 DNA sequence: TGTGCCAGCAGCGCCTATGACACCATATATTTT.

On this clone: Other DNA variants within this sample encode the same CDR3. The V gene is TRBV27, the J gene TRBJ2-3, with D possibly TRBD2 on 5 matching bases. The CDR3 runs to 13 residues. Trimming shortened V by 0 bases and J by 4 bases, and 5 bases separated the two germline ends. Germline CDR1 reads MNHEY; CDR2 reads SMNVEV (reference sequence). CDR3 sequence: CASSLSRADTQYF. DNA of the CDR3: TGTGCCAGCAGTTTATCGAGGGCAGATACGCAGTATTTT.

V is TRBV5-8 and J is TRBJ2-7, with no clear D. The CDR3 is 15 amino acids. Germline V gene sequence: CDR1 SGHTS, CDR2 YDEGEE. V was trimmed by 1 base and J by 0 bases, leaving 11 bases between them. The CDR3 region has the DNA TGTGCCAGCAGCTTGCGGAGTCCCCTCTCCTACGAGCAGTACTTC. This encodes CASSLRSPLSYEQYF.

This chain uses TRBV6-1 with TRBJ1-3; no firm D call. Per the germline V gene, CDR1 is MNHNS and CDR2 is SASEGT. CDR3 length equals 15 residues. The V end was cut by 7 bases, the J end by 0 bases, with 13 bases between. The CDR3 region is CASTPYRVSGNTIYF. CDR3 coding DNA: TGTGCCAGCACCCCCTACAGAGTCTCTGGAAACACCATATATTTT.

J is TRBJ2-5 and V is TRBV5-1, with D possibly TRBD1 on 5 matching bases. V lost 2 bases and J 1 base, leaving 9 bases between the germline ends. Per germline, CDR1 SGHRS and CDR2 YFSETQ. This CDR3 has 14 residues. The chain's CDR3 is CASSLGQSQETQYF. In DNA, the CDR3 is TGCGCCAGCAGCTTAGGACAAAGCCAAGAGACCCAGTACTTC. The whole variable domain, remainder taken from reference TRBV5-1 and TRBJ2-5, is KAGVTQTPRYLIKTRGQQVTLSCSPISGHRSVSWYQQTPGQGLQFLFEYFSETQRNKGNFPGRFSGRQFSNSRSEMNVSTLELGDSALYLCASSLGQSQETQYFGPGTRLLVL.

This clone was seen once. The gene calls are TRBV29-1 and TRBJ1-1; a possible D gene is TRBD1 (6 bases). Trimming removed 7 bases from V and 0 bases from J, with 12 bases in between. This CDR3 comprises 13 residues. Germline CDR1 is SQVTM and CDR2 is ANQGSEA. CDR3 in DNA: TGCAGCGGTTCCAGGGGAATGAACACTGAAGCTTTCTTT. This codes for CSGSRGMNTEAFF.

CDR3 nucleotide sequence: TGCGCCAGCAGCTTGTTAGGAGCAACTAATGAAAAACTGTTTTTT. This codes for CASSLLGATNEKLFF. The V call is TRBV5-1, the J call TRBJ1-4; D is undetermined. V gave up 1 base and J gave up 0 bases, with 7 bases separating them. The CDR3 has 15 amino acids. Germline V lookup: CDR1 SGHRS, CDR2 YFSETQ. Together with reference TRBV5-1 and TRBJ1-4, the CDR3 gives the full variable domain: KAGVTQTPRYLIKTRGQQVTLSCSPISGHRSVSWYQQTPGQGLQFLFEYFSETQRNKGNFPGRFSGRQFSNSRSEMNVSTLELGDSALYLCASSLLGATNEKLFFGSGTQLSVL.

The rearrangement joins TRBV5-4 to TRBJ2-7, with 13 bases identical to TRBD2. CDR1 is SGHNT and CDR2 is YYREEE in the germline V gene (reference sequence). The CDR3 is made up of 15 amino acids. V lost 4 bases to trimming and J lost 7 bases; unmatched junction nucleotides: 8. DNA for the CDR3: TGTGCCAGCAGCATCACTAGCGGGGGGGCGTGGGAGCAGTACTTC. Translation gives CASSITSGGAWEQYF.

The gene calls are TRBV19 and TRBJ2-3; the D gene is possibly TRBD2 (6 bases). The CDR3 is made up of 15 amino acids. V gave up 8 bases and J gave up 0 bases, with 15 bases separating them. CDR1 and CDR2 (germline): LNHDA, SQIVND (reference sequence). CDR3 in amino acids: CASSSGDTSTDTQYF. Here the CDR3 DNA reads TGTGCCAGTTCCTCGGGGGATACTAGCACAGATACGCAGTATTTT.

The chain recombines TRBV29-1 with TRBJ1-4; D gene uncertain. Germline V gene sequence: CDR1 SQVTM, CDR2 ANQGSEA. This CDR3 comprises 13 residues. Trimming removed 7 bases from V and 4 bases from J, with 13 bases in between. The CDR3 is CSARRSFNEKLFF. The CDR3 nucleotides are TGCAGCGCGAGACGGAGTTTTAATGAAAAACTGTTTTTT.

This sequence joins TRBV23-1 and TRBJ2-7, with D maybe TRBD2 (5 bases). TRBV23-1 is flagged as an ORF with uncertain function. This CDR3 has 16 amino acids. V lost 0 bases to trimming and J lost 4 bases, with 16 bases between them. As DNA, the CDR3 is TGCGCCAGCAGTCAATCCCCTAGCAACCGGATTTACGAGCAGTACTTC. It codes for CASSQSPSNRIYEQYF.

The chain combines TRBV4-1 with TRBJ1-5; 7 positions agree with TRBD1. Trimming cost V 0 bases and J 6 bases; bases outside gene matches: 8. Germline CDR1 and CDR2: MGHRA and YSYEKL. The CDR3 has 16 residues. Written as DNA, the CDR3 is TGCGCCAGCAGCCAAGACCGGGACAGCAATTTTCAGCCCCAGCATTTT. Translating it yields CASSQDRDSNFQPQHF.

This rearrangement joins TRBV25-1 to TRBJ1-2, with D hard to call. This CDR3 spans 16 amino acids. V lost 4 bases and J 5 bases, leaving 20 bases between the germline ends. CDR1 is MGHDK, CDR2 SYGVNS, per germline. CDR3 DNA: TGTGCCAGCAGTGCCCCCATTAAAGGGAGGAGATATGGCTACACCTTC. It is translated as CASSAPIKGRRYGYTF.

The chain recombines TRBV5-1 with TRBJ1-3, with TRBD1 as a possible D gene (5 bases). The CDR3 extends over 15 amino acids. CDR1 is SGHRS and CDR2 is YFSETQ in the germline V gene. V lost 0 bases, J lost 4 bases, and 11 bases lay in between. The CDR3 here is CASSLDGTAGNTIYF. The CDR3 nucleotides read TGCGCCAGCAGCTTGGATGGGACTGCCGGAAACACCATATATTTT.

The gene calls are TRBV4-1 and TRBJ1-2; D is unresolved. Per the germline V gene, CDR1 is MGHRA and CDR2 is YSYEKL. The CDR3 covers 15 residues. V dropped 1 base and J dropped 8 bases, with 17 bases sitting between them. CDR3 region: CASSQGAPTAGGYTF. CDR3 bases: TGCGCCAGCAGCCAAGGGGCGCCGACGGCGGGAGGCTACACCTTC.

The rearrangement links TRBV4-1 to TRBJ1-1, with TRBD1 identical over 9 bases. V shed 3 bases and J 3 bases; nucleotides not matched to a gene: 8. The CDR3 totals 16 residues. The germline V gene encodes CDR1 MGHRA and CDR2 YSYEKL. CDR3 in DNA: TGCGCCAGCAGCCATTTCACAGGGGGCATCGACACTGAAGCTTTCTTT. Protein product: CASSHFTGGIDTEAFF.

Details on this clone: Mismatch with germline at one junction end may stem from a read error. The chain joins TRBV11-1 to TRBJ1-1; D possibly corresponds to TRBD1 (5 bases). Germline CDR1 SGHAT, CDR2 FQDESV (reference sequence). The CDR3 is 13 amino acids. The CDR3 spells CASSLAGGAEAFF. CDR3 DNA sequence: TGTGCCAGCAGCCTAGCGGGGGGTGCTGAAGCTTTCTTT.